A selection of T cell receptor beta chains follows, all from one sample in a study of graft-versus-host responses after intestinal transplantation. Their specific antigens are unknown. TCRdb keeps only in-frame clones here, not all; method: immunoSEQ multiplex PCR. The sample carries about 120,000 clones, just under 95% recorded once. The source material was unstimulated CD4+ T cells sorted from spleen or lymph node cells, sampled before intestinal transplant. The receptors were gathered from a human donor who received an intestinal transplant. Each CDR3 is given with its conserved first and last residue. D genes are given only for firm matches. Some rows have no size entry. The others give once, few or many, or a class for an expanded clone.

j_call d_call clone_size v_call cdr3_nt cdr3_aa
TRBJ2-7 NA NA TRBV7-6 TGTGCCAGCAGCTTTGGGGCAGGGCAGGGCTTCAGCGAGCAGTACTTC CASSFGAGQGFSEQYF
TRBJ2-7 TRBD2 NA TRBV28 TGTGCCAGCAGTTATCCGGGACTACCGTCCTACGAGCAGTACTTC CASSYPGLPSYEQYF
TRBJ2-7 NA NA TRBV7-9 TGTGCCAGCAGCTTATCCGGGACCATCTACGAGCAGTACTTC CASSLSGTIYEQYF
TRBJ2-1 TRBD2 NA TRBV5-6 TGTGCCAGCAGCTCGCGGACTAGCGGGAAGCAGTTCTTC CASSSRTSGKQFF
TRBJ2-7 NA few TRBV10-3 TGTGCCATCAGTGAGGGCCAAACCTACGAGCAGTACTTC CAISEGQTYEQYF
TRBJ1-2 NA NA TRBV29-1 TGCAGCGTTCCTCGGGACTCATTTTACCCCAGCTATGGCTACACCTTC CSVPRDSFYPSYGYTF
TRBJ2-7 NA NA TRBV2 TGTGCCAGCAGTGGGACCTACGAGCAGTACTTC CASSGTYEQYF
TRBJ2-7 NA NA TRBV2 TGTGCCAGCAGTGAATTTCGGGGGCCTGGCGAGCAGTACTTC CASSEFRGPGEQYF
TRBJ2-7 TRBD2 NA TRBV12-5 TGTGCTAGTGGTTTAGCACGACTAGCGCCTAGCTCCTACGAGCAGTACTTC CASGLARLAPSSYEQYF
TRBJ2-7 NA NA TRBV6-5 TGTGCCAGCACCTCAGGGCAGGGGAGCTACGAGCAGTACTTC CASTSGQGSYEQYF
TRBJ1-2 NA NA TRBV5-1 TGCGCCAGCAGCGCCATAACAGGAAACTATGGCTACACCTTC CASSAITGNYGYTF
TRBJ2-7 TRBD1 NA TRBV19 TGTGCCAGTAGTAATTATGGCGCAGGGGGCGCCTACGAGCAGTACTTC CASSNYGAGGAYEQYF
TRBJ1-2 NA once TRBV18 TGTGCCAGCTCACCACCTGTAGGGACAAGGGCTAACTATGGCTACACCTTC CASSPPVGTRANYGYTF
TRBJ2-7 NA NA TRBV2 TGTGCCAGCCGGGGGACTGTATACTACGAGCAGTACTTC CASRGTVYYEQYF
TRBJ2-7 NA once TRBV5-4 TGTGCCAGCAACTCGGATGCAGGGGAGCAGTACTTC CASNSDAGEQYF
TRBJ1-4 NA NA TRBV18 TGTGCCAGCTCACCCTTGGGATGGGGGACAACTAATGAAAAACTGTTTTTT CASSPLGWGTTNEKLFF
TRBJ2-1 NA NA TRBV21-1 TGTGCCAGCAGCAATAGCAGTTACAATGAGCAGTTCTTC CASSNSSYNEQFF
TRBJ2-1 TRBD2 NA TRBV5-1 TGCGCCAGCAGCTTGGATCTAGCGGGAGGTCCCTACAATGAGCAGTTCTTC CASSLDLAGGPYNEQFF
TRBJ2-1 NA once TRBV19 TGTGCCAGTAGTACTCGCAGATATGAGCAGTTCTTC CASSTRRYEQFF
TRBJ2-2 NA NA TRBV6-5 TGTGCCAGCAGCCAAACTAGCCCAAACACCGGGGAGCTGTTTTTT CASSQTSPNTGELFF
TRBJ1-5 NA once TRBV6-4 TGTGCCAGCATCTTAGACAGGAGCAATCAGCCCCAGCATTTT CASILDRSNQPQHF
TRBJ2-4 NA NA TRBV27 TGTGCCAGCAGTCTGTCCCATCGTTATCCTGCCTTAGCCAAAAACATTCAGTACTTC CASSLSHRYPALAKNIQYF
TRBJ2-1 TRBD2 NA TRBV2 TGTGCCAGCAGTGAGGGGGGGAATGAGCAGTTCTTC CASSEGGNEQFF
TRBJ2-5 NA NA TRBV18 TGTGCCAGCTCACCTAGGACCCAAGAGACCCAGTACTTC CASSPRTQETQYF
TRBJ1-4 NA NA TRBV28 TGTGCCAGCAGTTTATCGGGGTCGCGCGAAAAACTGTTTTTT CASSLSGSREKLFF
TRBJ1-1 TRBD1 NA TRBV10-1 TGCGCCAGCAGTAGACAGGGGATGAACACTGAAGCTTTCTTT CASSRQGMNTEAFF
TRBJ2-1 TRBD2 NA TRBV6-5 TGTGCCAGCAGTCCCGGGACTAGTGGTTTCCGGGAGCAGTTCTTC CASSPGTSGFREQFF
TRBJ2-2 NA NA TRBV7-3 TGTGCCAGCAGCTTAACTTCTTTGGGGCCCACCGGGGAGCTGTTTTTT CASSLTSLGPTGELFF
TRBJ2-3 NA NA TRBV9 TGTGCCAGCAGCCCAACCCCGGGGGTAAGCGATACGCAGTATTTT CASSPTPGVSDTQYF
TRBJ1-5 NA NA TRBV18 TGTGCCAGCTCACGCATCGGGACAAATCAGCCCCAGCATTTT CASSRIGTNQPQHF
TRBJ1-1 TRBD1 NA TRBV6-5 TGTGCCAGCAGTTTCACAGGGGGAAGGGAAGCTTTCTTT CASSFTGGREAFF
TRBJ2-7 NA NA TRBV7-9 TGTGCCAGCCGCGGGGGCGCCTACGAGCAGTACTTC CASRGGAYEQYF
TRBJ2-1 TRBD2 NA TRBV7-9 TGTGCCAGCAGCTTGGCACCCCTTAGCGGGAGGGTGTACAATGAGCAGTTCTTC CASSLAPLSGRVYNEQFF
TRBJ2-1 NA NA TRBV15 TGTGCCACCAGCAGAGATAGGGCGGTCGGTGAGCAGTTCTTC CATSRDRAVGEQFF
TRBJ2-3 NA NA TRBV11-2 TGTGCCAGCAGCTTAGAGAGGGATACGCAGTATTTT CASSLERDTQYF
TRBJ1-2 NA NA TRBV6-5 TGTGCCAGCACCGGACGGACAGCTAACTATGGCTACACCTTC CASTGRTANYGYTF
TRBJ1-2 NA NA TRBV6-6 TGTGCCAGCATAAACAGGACTAACTATGGCTACACCTTC CASINRTNYGYTF
TRBJ2-7 TRBD1 NA TRBV7-8 TGTGCCAGCAGCCCCCGGACAGGGAAGTACGAGCAGTACTTC CASSPRTGKYEQYF
TRBJ2-3 TRBD1 NA TRBV7-9 TGTGCCAGCAGCTTAGCGCTGGGACAGCTCACAGATACGCAGTATTTT CASSLALGQLTDTQYF
TRBJ1-4 TRBD1 once TRBV2 TGTGCCAGCAGTGTCGACAGGGTAAATGAAAAACTGTTTTTT CASSVDRVNEKLFF
TRBJ2-3 NA NA TRBV6-5 TGTGCCAGCAGTGAAGTGGGGCGAGGGACGCAGTATTTT CASSEVGRGTQYF
TRBJ2-1 NA NA TRBV5-1 TGCGCCAGCAGCCTAAGGTGGAATGAGCAGTTCTTC CASSLRWNEQFF
TRBJ2-7 NA NA TRBV7-2 TGTGCCAGCAGCTCGGAGGCTCTCTTCCCCTACGAGCAGTACTTC CASSSEALFPYEQYF
TRBJ2-3 NA NA TRBV28 TGTGCCAGCAGTGGGGGGACAGCTGGGAGCACAGATACGCAGTATTTT CASSGGTAGSTDTQYF
TRBJ1-5 NA NA TRBV6-1 TGTGCCAGCAAACGCGGACAGAATTCCAATCAGCCCCAGCATTTT CASKRGQNSNQPQHF
TRBJ2-7 NA NA TRBV6-6 TGTGACCCAACAGCCCCCCGTGGGACACCCACCTACGAGCAGTACTTC CDPTAPRGTPTYEQYF
TRBJ1-1 TRBD1 NA TRBV28 TGTGCCAGCAGTACACAGGGGCCTGAAGCTTTCTTT CASSTQGPEAFF
TRBJ1-1 NA NA TRBV18 TGTGCCAGCTCCGGGGGACAGAACACTGAAGCTTTCTTT CASSGGQNTEAFF
TRBJ2-7 TRBD1 NA TRBV5-1 TGCGCCAGCAGCTTGTCCCGACAGGGTGCGTCCTACGAGCAGTACTTC CASSLSRQGASYEQYF
TRBJ2-6 NA NA TRBV28 TGTGCCAGCAGTTTATCGGCCAGGGTGGGGGCCAACGTCCTGACTTTC CASSLSARVGANVLTF
TRBJ2-6 NA NA TRBV11-2 TGTGCCGGCAGACCCCCTGGGGCCAACGTCCTGACTTTC CAGRPPGANVLTF
TRBJ2-5 NA NA TRBV9 TGTGCCAGCAGCGTAGGTTTCGGAGGGGCCCAGTACTTC CASSVGFGGAQYF
TRBJ2-7 TRBD2 NA TRBV5-1 TGCGCCAGCACTCTAGCGGGACGGGTCTGGAACGAGCAGTACTTC CASTLAGRVWNEQYF
TRBJ2-4 NA once TRBV5-1 TGCGCCAGCAGCCCCGGGTCAGTACTAGCCAAAAACATTCAGTACTTC CASSPGSVLAKNIQYF
TRBJ2-3 NA NA TRBV6-5 TGTGCCAGCAGTTGGTCCGGGGGTGCAGATACGCAGTATTTT CASSWSGGADTQYF
TRBJ2-7 TRBD2 NA TRBV18 TGTGCCAGCTCATCTCACCTAGCGGGAGGGCCGGGGTCCCACGAGCAGTACTTC CASSSHLAGGPGSHEQYF
TRBJ2-2 TRBD1 NA TRBV7-9 TGTGCCAGCAGACCAGAGGGGGCAGGGACCGGGGAGCTGTTTTTT CASRPEGAGTGELFF
TRBJ2-1 NA NA TRBV27 TGTGCCAGCAGTCCCTATGGCCCTAACAATGAGCAGTTCTTC CASSPYGPNNEQFF
TRBJ1-2 NA once TRBV6-5 TGTGCCAGCAGTTACATCCAGGGCGGTCGGTATGGCTACACCTTC CASSYIQGGRYGYTF
TRBJ1-5 NA NA TRBV6-4 TGTGCCAGCAGTGACTCGAGGATGAGGAATCGGCAGCCCCAGCATTTT CASSDSRMRNRQPQHF